One sample yielded the 28 T cell receptor beta chains listed below, sequenced in a study of glioma-infiltrating T cells after dendritic cell vaccination. The repertoire was sequenced with immunoSEQ multiplex PCR; TCRdb's copy has only in-frame clones and lacks some. The sample lists tens of thousands of clones, about four fifths occurring once. The starting material was blood, obtained before dendritic cell vaccination. The receptor source for this set is a human donor with glioblastoma.

This clone has more than one count but fewer than ten. This chain connects TRBV5-5 to TRBJ2-1, with D maybe TRBD1 (6 bases). The V gene lost 4 bases and the J gene lost 5 bases, with 13 bases spanning the gap. Looked up from germline, CDR1 is SGHKS and CDR2 is YYEKEE (reference sequence). The CDR3 is 14 residues long. CDR3: CASSPTGSHNEQFF. DNA for the CDR3: TGTGCCAGCAGCCCGACAGGAAGCCACAATGAGCAGTTCTTC.

This clone occurred a few times. This chain joins TRBV7-2 and TRBJ1-1; weak D call: TRBD1 (6 bases). The CDR3 extends over 12 amino acids. Trimming removed 5 bases from V and 4 bases from J, with 8 bases in between. CDR1 SGHTA and CDR2 FQGNSA come from the germline V gene. The CDR3 nucleotides read TGTGCCAGCAGCCAAGGGGGCACTGAAGCTTTCTTT. Translated, it gives CASSQGGTEAFF.

V is TRBV18 and J is TRBJ1-5; D remains ambiguous. Germline V gives CDR1 KGHSH, CDR2 LQKENI. V lost 6 bases and J lost 9, with 9 bases in between. The CDR3 has 11 residues. For the CDR3, the DNA is TGTGCCAGCTCGGAGGGAGGGCCCCAGCATTTT. The encoded protein is CASSEGGPQHF. The full variable domain, completed using reference TRBV18 and TRBJ1-5, is NAGVMQNPRHLVRRRGQEARLRCSPMKGHSHVYWYRQLPEEGLKFMVYLQKENIIDESGMPKERFSAEFPKEGPSILRIQQVVRGDSAAYFCASSEGGPQHFGDGTRLSIL.

The J gene is TRBJ2-3, the V gene TRBV7-3; TRBD2 is a possible D gene (6 bases). The CDR3 runs 13 residues. From germline, CDR1 is SGHTA and CDR2 FQGTGA. Between the trimmed V and J ends, which lost 2 bases and 4 bases, there was a span of 7 bases. CDR3 residues: CASSLGTSDTQYF. Written as DNA, the CDR3 is TGTGCCAGCAGCTTAGGGACTTCAGATACGCAGTATTTT.

This chain joins TRBV7-9 and TRBJ2-7; D gene uncertain. The germline V gene has CDR1 SEHNR and CDR2 FQNEAQ (reference sequence). The V end lost 2 bases, the J end lost 3 bases, and 5 bases lay between the germline ends. There are 12 residues in the CDR3. CDR3 amino acids: CASSLRDYEQYV. CDR3 coding DNA: TGTGCCAGCAGCTTAAGGGACTACGAGCAGTACGTC.

The chain couples TRBV10-3 to TRBJ2-3, with a weak D call TRBD2 (6 bases). CDR3 length equals 15 residues. V gave up 10 bases and J gave up 0 bases, with 17 bases separating them. Germline V CDR1 and CDR2: ENHRY, SYGVKD. The CDR3 DNA is TGTGCCACCGAGGTGACCGCGGGAAGCACAGATACGCAGTATTTT. Protein product: CATEVTAGSTDTQYF.

The chain links TRBV2 to TRBJ2-2, with D possibly being TRBD1 (5 bases). Trimming cost V 6 bases and J 2 bases, with 13 bases left between them. Looked up from germline, CDR1 is SNHLY and CDR2 is FYNNEI. This CDR3 comprises 15 residues. The CDR3 loop is CASSYRIQNTGELFF. The CDR3 DNA reads TGTGCCAGCAGCTACAGGATCCAAAACACCGGGGAGCTGTTTTTT.

The chain employs TRBV6-6 and TRBJ1-5; 9 bases line up with TRBD1. Germline V gene data show CDR1 as MNHNY and CDR2 as SVGAGI (reference sequence). The CDR3 sequence is 16 residues long. Trimming at V came to 1 base and at J to 7 bases, leaving 8 bases not matched to a gene. The CDR3 DNA is TGTGCCAGCAGTTACTTGGGGACAGGGAAGGGCCAGCCCCAGCATTTT. Translation gives CASSYLGTGKGQPQHF.

This clone was observed once. This chain uses TRBV18 with TRBJ2-1; D not certain. CDR1 and CDR2 from the germline V gene are KGHSH and LQKENI. With 0 bases removed from V and 6 bases from J, the gap between germline ends came to 9 bases. CDR3 length: 14 residues. CDR3 nucleotide sequence: TGTGCCAGCTCACCACCTGCACTGATCAATGAGCAGTTCTTC. As protein: CASSPPALINEQFF.

The chain has TRBV18 and TRBJ1-2; D is perhaps TRBD1 (6 bases). The CDR3 covers 14 residues. Germline-derived CDR1 and CDR2 are KGHSH and LQKENI. Trimming removed 4 bases at V and 2 bases at J, with 11 bases between. The CDR3 region has the DNA TGTGCCAGCTCACTCGATCAGGGGAACTATGGCTACACCTTC. It encodes CASSLDQGNYGYTF.

The V call is TRBV18, the J call TRBJ2-4; 12 bases map to TRBD2. Germline-derived CDR1 and CDR2 are KGHSH and LQKENI. The V and J ends lost 1 base and 5 bases, in that order; junction bases with no gene match: 6. This CDR3 contains 17 residues. CDR3: CASSPLGLAGPQNIQYF. DNA for the CDR3: TGTGCCAGCTCACCACTTGGACTAGCGGGACCCCAAAACATTCAGTACTTC.

This clone was observed once. The rearrangement uses TRBV7-9 and TRBJ1-2; no reliable D call. The length of the CDR3 is 11 residues. CDR1 is SEHNR, CDR2 FQNEAQ, per germline (reference sequence). V was clipped by 5 bases and J by 3 bases, with 4 bases between them. CDR3: CASSPDYGYTF. CDR3 nucleotides: TGTGCCAGCAGCCCGGACTATGGCTACACCTTC.

This clone was counted only a few times. This sequence joins TRBV2 and TRBJ1-4; possibly TRBD1 for D (6 bases). The CDR3 is made up of 14 amino acids. Trimming removed 2 bases from V and 7 bases from J, with 11 bases in between. Germline V lookup: CDR1 SNHLY, CDR2 FYNNEI. DNA of the CDR3: TGTGCCAGCAGTGAAACAGGGAGACCTGAAAAACTGTTTTTT. Encoded protein: CASSETGRPEKLFF.

V gene TRBV6-1 combines with J gene TRBJ2-5; D uncertain. The CDR3 runs to 12 residues. Trimming left V 7 bases short and J 4 bases short, with 10 bases between. Germline V CDR1 and CDR2: MNHNS, SASEGT. CDR3: CASILFGETQYF. CDR3 DNA sequence: TGTGCCAGCATCCTTTTCGGAGAGACCCAGTACTTC.

This rearrangement joins TRBV5-1 to TRBJ1-3; 11 bases align to TRBD1. Germline V CDR1 and CDR2: SGHRS, YFSETQ. V dropped 0 bases and J dropped 0; count of bases not matched to a gene: 5. The CDR3 has 18 residues. CDR3 DNA: TGCGCCAGCAGCTTGGCCCCTGGGACAGGGGGCTCTGGAAACACCATATATTTT. Its translation: CASSLAPGTGGSGNTIYF.

This sequence joins TRBV5-1 and TRBJ1-5, with a tentative D call TRBD1 (5 bases). CDR1 and CDR2 from the germline V gene are SGHRS and YFSETQ. The V end lost 7 bases, the J end lost 2 bases, and 10 bases lay between the germline ends. The CDR3 has 13 amino acids. CDR3 bases: TGCGCCAGCCCCAGGGTGGGCAATCAGCCCCAGCATTTT. It yields the protein CASPRVGNQPQHF. The variable domain in full, completed from reference TRBV5-1 and TRBJ1-5, reads KAGVTQTPRYLIKTRGQQVTLSCSPISGHRSVSWYQQTPGQGLQFLFEYFSETQRNKGNFPGRFSGRQFSNSRSEMNVSTLELGDSALYLCASPRVGNQPQHFGDGTRLSIL.

Here the CDR3 reads CAWTINRGKTGNTIYF. CDR3 coding DNA: TGTGCCTGGACCATCAACAGGGGTAAAACTGGAAACACCATATATTTT. The V and J genes are TRBV30 and TRBJ1-3; 7 bases match TRBD1. The germline CDR1 and CDR2 sequences are GTSNPN and SVGIG (reference sequence). After removal of 4 bases from V and 2 bases from J, the junction contained 11 bases not matched to a gene. CDR3 length equals 16 residues.

J is TRBJ2-5 and V is TRBV5-1, with 7 bases fitting TRBD1. The DNA end is a closer match to TRBJ2-7, so the J assignment may be wrong. The CDR3 is 14 amino acids. Germline V gene sequence: CDR1 SGHRS, CDR2 YFSETQ. DNA of the CDR3: TGCGCCAGCAGCTTGGGGACAGGTATCTACGAGCAGTACTTC. This translates into CASSLGTGIYEQYF.

There are a few counts of this clone. V gene TRBV5-6 combines with J gene TRBJ1-5; D is unclear. CDR1 is SGHDT and CDR2 is YYEEEE in the germline V gene. This CDR3 is 13 amino acids long. Between the trimmed V and J ends, which lost 1 base and 4 bases, there was a span of 6 bases. The CDR3 DNA reads TGTGCCAGCAGCTTGAGGCGGAATCAGCCCCAGCATTTT. As protein: CASSLRRNQPQHF.

The genes are TRBV6-5 and TRBJ2-7, with 7 bases lining up with TRBD2. Germline V gene data show CDR1 as MNHEY and CDR2 as SVGAGI. Trimming at V came to 6 bases and at J to 5 bases, leaving 10 bases not matched to a gene. CDR3 length: 14 residues. CDR3 nucleotide sequence: TGTGCCAGCAGCCACCGGGGGGTAACGAACGAGCAGTACTTC. It yields the protein CASSHRGVTNEQYF.

The chain couples TRBV27 to TRBJ2-5; 12 positions agree with TRBD2. The CDR3 has 19 amino acids. V was pared by 1 base and J by 5 bases, with 14 bases of the junction left unmatched. Germline V lookup: CDR1 MNHEY, CDR2 SMNVEV (reference sequence). CDR3 residues: CASSLFGLFRTSGDETQYF. The CDR3, as DNA: TGTGCCAGCAGTTTATTCGGCCTGTTTAGGACTAGCGGGGATGAGACCCAGTACTTC.

V is TRBV5-6 and J is TRBJ2-4, with 7 bases that match TRBD2. Germline assignment: CDR1 SGHDT and CDR2 YYEEEE. CDR3 size: 15 residues. V lost 2 bases, J lost 0 bases, and 2 bases stayed unmatched. The CDR3 loop reads CASSFGGVAKNIQYF. The CDR3 DNA reads TGTGCCAGCAGCTTTGGGGGGGTAGCCAAAAACATTCAGTACTTC.

The rearrangement links TRBV5-1 to TRBJ1-3, with 8 bases that match TRBD1. J gave up 4 bases and V 5 bases, and 5 bases lay outside the gene matches. Germline-derived CDR1 and CDR2 are SGHRS and YFSETQ. The CDR3 sequence is 14 residues long. CDR3: CASRQTGDGNTIYF. The DNA for the CDR3 is TGCGCCAGCAGGCAGACAGGGGACGGAAACACCATATATTTT.

The chain is built from TRBV2 and TRBJ2-5; 14 bases agree with TRBD2. The CDR3 totals 18 residues. V shed 5 bases and J 5 bases; nucleotides not matched to a gene: 13. Germline V gene lookup returns CDR1 SNHLY and CDR2 FYNNEI. The CDR3 reads CASSLGTSGSRGQETQYF. CDR3 in DNA: TGTGCCAGCAGTCTCGGGACTAGCGGGAGCCGGGGCCAGGAGACCCAGTACTTC.

The chain has TRBV18 and TRBJ2-3; 12 nucleotides line up with TRBD2. The V and J ends lost 3 bases and 7 bases, in that order; junction bases with no gene match: 5. Germline-derived CDR1 and CDR2 are KGHSH and LQKENI. CDR3 length: 15 residues. The CDR3 loop reads CASSPTGTSGYTQYF. CDR3 coding DNA: TGTGCCAGCTCACCGACCGGGACTAGCGGGTATACGCAGTATTTT. Full variable domain (missing parts from reference TRBV18 and TRBJ2-3): NAGVMQNPRHLVRRRGQEARLRCSPMKGHSHVYWYRQLPEEGLKFMVYLQKENIIDESGMPKERFSAEFPKEGPSILRIQQVVRGDSAAYFCASSPTGTSGYTQYFGPGTRLTVL.

V gene TRBV6-5 combines with J gene TRBJ2-3; no clear D. This CDR3 region has 13 residues. Germline CDR1 MNHEY, CDR2 SVGAGI. Trimming shortened V by 3 bases and J by 5 bases, and 9 bases separated the two germline ends. Here the CDR3 DNA reads TGTGCCAGCAGTTATCCCCCCTTAGATACGCAGTATTTT. Protein product: CASSYPPLDTQYF.

The chain combines TRBV2 with TRBJ1-1; D is uncertain. This CDR3 spans 12 amino acids. In germline, CDR1 is SNHLY, CDR2 FYNNEI. The V end was cut by 6 bases, the J end by 3 bases, with 8 bases between. CDR3 protein: CASRRVYTEAFF. The DNA for the CDR3 is TGTGCCAGCAGGAGGGTTTACACTGAAGCTTTCTTT.

The V and J genes are TRBV5-4 and TRBJ1-1, with TRBD1 matching 10 bases. The V and J ends lost 5 bases and 4 bases, in that order; junction bases with no gene match: 2. Germline values: CDR1 SGHNT, CDR2 YYREEE (reference sequence). CDR3 length equals 13 residues. The CDR3 coding sequence is TGTGCCAGCAGTCGGACAGGGGGCACTGAAGCTTTCTTT. It specifies CASSRTGGTEAFF.